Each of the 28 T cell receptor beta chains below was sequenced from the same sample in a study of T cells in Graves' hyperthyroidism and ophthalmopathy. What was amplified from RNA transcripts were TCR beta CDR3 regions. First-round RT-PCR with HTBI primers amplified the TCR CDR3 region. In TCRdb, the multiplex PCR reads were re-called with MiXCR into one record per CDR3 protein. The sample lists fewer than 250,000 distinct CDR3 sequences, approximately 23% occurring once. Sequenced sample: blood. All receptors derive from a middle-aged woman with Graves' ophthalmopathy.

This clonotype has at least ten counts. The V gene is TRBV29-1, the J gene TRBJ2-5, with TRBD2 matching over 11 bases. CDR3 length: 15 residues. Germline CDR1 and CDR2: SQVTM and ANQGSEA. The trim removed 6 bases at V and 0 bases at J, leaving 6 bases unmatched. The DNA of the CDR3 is TGCAGCGTCCAACTAGCGGGGGATTACCAAGAGACCCAGTACTTC. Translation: CSVQLAGDYQETQYF.

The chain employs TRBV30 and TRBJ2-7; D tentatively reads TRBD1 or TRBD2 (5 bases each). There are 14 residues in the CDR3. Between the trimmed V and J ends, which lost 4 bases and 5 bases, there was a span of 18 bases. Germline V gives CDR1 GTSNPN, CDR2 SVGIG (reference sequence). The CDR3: CAWMISGTLNEQYF. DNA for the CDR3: TGTGCCTGGATGATTTCGGGGACCTTGAACGAGCAGTACTTC. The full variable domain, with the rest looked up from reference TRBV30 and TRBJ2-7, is SQTIHQWPATLVQPVGSPLSLECTVEGTSNPNLYWYRQAAGRGLQLLFYSVGIGQISSEVPQNLSASRPQDRQFILSSKKLLLSDSGFYLCAWMISGTLNEQYFGPGTRLTVT.

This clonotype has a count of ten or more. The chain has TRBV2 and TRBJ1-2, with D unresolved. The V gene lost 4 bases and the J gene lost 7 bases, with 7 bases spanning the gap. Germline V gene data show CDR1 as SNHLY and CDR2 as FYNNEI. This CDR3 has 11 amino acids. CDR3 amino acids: CASSGEVGYTF. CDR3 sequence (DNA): TGTGCCAGCAGTGGGGAGGTTGGCTACACCTTC.

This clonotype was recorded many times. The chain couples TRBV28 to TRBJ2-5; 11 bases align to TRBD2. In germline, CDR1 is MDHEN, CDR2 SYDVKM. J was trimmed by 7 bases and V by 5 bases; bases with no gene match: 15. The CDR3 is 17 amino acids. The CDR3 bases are TGTGCCAGCAGTCCCCTTCCTAGCGGGAGGCTCCTTGGGACCCAGTACTTC. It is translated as CASSPLPSGRLLGTQYF. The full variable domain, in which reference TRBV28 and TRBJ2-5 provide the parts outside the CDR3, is DVKVTQSSRYLVKRTGEKVFLECVQDMDHENMFWYRQDPGLGLRLIYFSYDVKMKEKGDIPEGYSVSREKKERFSLILESASTNQTSMYLCASSPLPSGRLLGTQYFGPGTRLLVL.

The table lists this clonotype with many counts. CDR3 coding DNA: TGTGCCAGCTCACCTACGACTAGCGGGGGATACGAGCAGTACTTC. This sequence encodes CASSPTTSGGYEQYF. The V call is TRBV18, the J call TRBJ2-7; 12 bases map to TRBD2. Germline CDR1 reads KGHSH; CDR2 reads LQKENI. The V gene end was trimmed by 3 bases and the J gene end by 4 bases; junction bases not matched to a gene: 4. The CDR3 spans 15 residues. The full variable domain, in which reference TRBV18 and TRBJ2-7 provide the parts outside the CDR3, is NAGVMQNPRHLVRRRGQEARLRCSPMKGHSHVYWYRQLPEEGLKFMVYLQKENIIDESGMPKERFSAEFPKEGPSILRIQQVVRGDSAAYFCASSPTTSGGYEQYFGPGTRLTVT.

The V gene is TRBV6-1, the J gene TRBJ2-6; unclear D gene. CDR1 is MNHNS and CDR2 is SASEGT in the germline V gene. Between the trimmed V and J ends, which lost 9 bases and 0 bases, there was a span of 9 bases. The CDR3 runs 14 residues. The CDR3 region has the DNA TGTGCCAGTATTAAGAGCTCTGGGGCCAACGTCCTGACTTTC. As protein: CASIKSSGANVLTF.

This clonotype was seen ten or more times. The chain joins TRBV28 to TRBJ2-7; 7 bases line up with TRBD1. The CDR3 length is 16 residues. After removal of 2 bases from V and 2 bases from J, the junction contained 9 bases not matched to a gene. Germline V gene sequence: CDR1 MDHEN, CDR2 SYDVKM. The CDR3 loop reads CASSLISTGETYEQYF. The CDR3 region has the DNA TGTGCCAGCAGTTTAATCTCTACAGGGGAGACCTACGAGCAGTACTTC.

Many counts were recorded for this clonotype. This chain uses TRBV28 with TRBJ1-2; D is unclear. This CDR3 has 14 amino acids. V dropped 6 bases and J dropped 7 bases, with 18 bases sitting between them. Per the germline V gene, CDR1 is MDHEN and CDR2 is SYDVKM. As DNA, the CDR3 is TGTGCCAGCAGCCTCTCCTCACTGGTATTTGGCTACACCTTC. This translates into CASSLSSLVFGYTF.

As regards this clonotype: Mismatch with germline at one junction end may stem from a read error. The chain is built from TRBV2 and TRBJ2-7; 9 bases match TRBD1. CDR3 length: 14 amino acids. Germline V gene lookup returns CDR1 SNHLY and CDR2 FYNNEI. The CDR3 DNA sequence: TGTGCCAGCAATCGAGAACAGGGGGCGCGCGAGCAGTGCTTC. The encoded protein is CASNREQGAREQCF.

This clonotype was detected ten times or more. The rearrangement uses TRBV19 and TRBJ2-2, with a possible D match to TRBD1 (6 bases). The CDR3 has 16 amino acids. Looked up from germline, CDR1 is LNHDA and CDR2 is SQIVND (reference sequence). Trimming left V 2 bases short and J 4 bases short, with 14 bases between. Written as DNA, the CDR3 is TGTGCCAGTAGTATAATCGAGACAGGAGTCACCGGGGAGCTGTTTTTT. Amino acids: CASSIIETGVTGELFF. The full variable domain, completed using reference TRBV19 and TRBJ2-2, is DGGITQSPKYLFRKEGQNVTLSCEQNLNHDAMYWYRQDPGQGLRLIYYSQIVNDFQKGDIAEGYSVSREKKESFPLTVTSAQKNPTAFYLCASSIIETGVTGELFFGEGSRLTVL.

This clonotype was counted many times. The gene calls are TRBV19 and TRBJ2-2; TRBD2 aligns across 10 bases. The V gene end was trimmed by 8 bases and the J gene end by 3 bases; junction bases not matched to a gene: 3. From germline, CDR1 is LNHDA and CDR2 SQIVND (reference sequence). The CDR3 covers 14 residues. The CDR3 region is CASRLAGDTGELFF. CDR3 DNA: TGTGCCAGTCGACTAGCGGGCGACACCGGGGAGCTGTTTTTT.

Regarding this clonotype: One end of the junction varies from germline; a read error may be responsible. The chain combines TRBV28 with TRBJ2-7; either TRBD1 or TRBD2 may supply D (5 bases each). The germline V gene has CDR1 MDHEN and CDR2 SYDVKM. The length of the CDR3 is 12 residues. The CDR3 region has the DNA TGTGCCAGCACGGGACGGATCTACGAGCAGTCCTTC. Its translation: CASTGRIYEQSF.

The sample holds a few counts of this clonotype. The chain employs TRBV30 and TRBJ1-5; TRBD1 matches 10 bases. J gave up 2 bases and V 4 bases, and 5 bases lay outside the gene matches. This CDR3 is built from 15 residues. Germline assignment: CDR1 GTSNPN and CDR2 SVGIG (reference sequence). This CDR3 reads CAWNTGTGGNQPQHF. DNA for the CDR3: TGTGCCTGGAATACCGGGACAGGGGGCAATCAGCCCCAGCATTTT.

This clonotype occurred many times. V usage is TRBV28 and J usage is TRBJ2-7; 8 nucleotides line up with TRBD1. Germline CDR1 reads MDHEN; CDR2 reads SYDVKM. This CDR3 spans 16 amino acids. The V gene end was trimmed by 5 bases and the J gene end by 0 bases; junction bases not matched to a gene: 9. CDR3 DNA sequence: TGTGCCAGCAGTATCTGGACAGGGATTAGCTCCTACGAGCAGTACTTC. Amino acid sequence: CASSIWTGISSYEQYF. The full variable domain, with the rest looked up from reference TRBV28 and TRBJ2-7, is DVKVTQSSRYLVKRTGEKVFLECVQDMDHENMFWYRQDPGLGLRLIYFSYDVKMKEKGDIPEGYSVSREKKERFSLILESASTNQTSMYLCASSIWTGISSYEQYFGPGTRLTVT.

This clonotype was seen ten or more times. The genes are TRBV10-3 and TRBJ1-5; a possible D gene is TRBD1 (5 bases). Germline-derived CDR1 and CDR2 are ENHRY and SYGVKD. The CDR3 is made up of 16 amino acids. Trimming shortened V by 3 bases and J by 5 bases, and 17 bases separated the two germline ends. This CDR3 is CAISENRGGTDQPQHF. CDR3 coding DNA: TGTGCCATCAGTGAAAATCGGGGGGGGACGGATCAGCCCCAGCATTTT.

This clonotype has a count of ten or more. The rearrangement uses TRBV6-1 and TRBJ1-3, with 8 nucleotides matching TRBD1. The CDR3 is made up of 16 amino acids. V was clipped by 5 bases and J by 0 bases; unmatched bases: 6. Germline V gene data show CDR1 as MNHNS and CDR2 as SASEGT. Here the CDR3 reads CASSPGQAFSGNTIYF. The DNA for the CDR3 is TGTGCCAGCAGTCCGGGACAGGCTTTCTCTGGAAACACCATATATTTT.

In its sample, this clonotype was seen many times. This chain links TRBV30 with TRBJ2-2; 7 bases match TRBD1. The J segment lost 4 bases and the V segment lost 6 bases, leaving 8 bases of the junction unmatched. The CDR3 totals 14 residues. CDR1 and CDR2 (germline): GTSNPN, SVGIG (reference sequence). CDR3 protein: CACTGTATTGELFF. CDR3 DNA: TGTGCCTGTACTGGGACAGCCACCACCGGGGAGCTGTTTTTT.

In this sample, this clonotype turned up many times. CDR3 nucleotide sequence: TGTGCCAGCAGCTGCCGGGACTACCCCCTCGAGCAGTACTTC. Translating gives CASSCRDYPLEQYF. This sequence joins TRBV13 and TRBJ2-7; 7 bases are a match to TRBD2. J was trimmed by 6 bases and V by 4 bases; bases with no gene match: 9. From germline, CDR1 is PRHDT and CDR2 FYEKMQ (reference sequence). CDR3 size: 14 residues.

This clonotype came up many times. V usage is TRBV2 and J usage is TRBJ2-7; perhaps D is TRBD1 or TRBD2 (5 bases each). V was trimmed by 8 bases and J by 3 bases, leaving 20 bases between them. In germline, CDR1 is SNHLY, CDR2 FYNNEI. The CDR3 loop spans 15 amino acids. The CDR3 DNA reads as TGTGCCAGCGTGGGGGTCGGCCAACACTTCTACGAGCAGTACTTC. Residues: CASVGVGQHFYEQYF. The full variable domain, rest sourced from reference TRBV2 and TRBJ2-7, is EPEVTQTPSHQVTQMGQEVILRCVPISNHLYFYWYRQILGQKVEFLVSFYNNEISEKSEIFDDQFSVERPDGSNFTLKIRSTKLEDSAMYFCASVGVGQHFYEQYFGPGTRLTVT.

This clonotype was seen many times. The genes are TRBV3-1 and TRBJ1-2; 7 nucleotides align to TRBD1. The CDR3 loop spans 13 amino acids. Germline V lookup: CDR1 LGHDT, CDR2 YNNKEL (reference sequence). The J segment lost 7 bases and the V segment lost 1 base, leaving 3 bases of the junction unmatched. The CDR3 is CASSQGRGTGYTF. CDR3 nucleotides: TGTGCCAGCAGCCAAGGCAGGGGGACTGGCTACACCTTC.

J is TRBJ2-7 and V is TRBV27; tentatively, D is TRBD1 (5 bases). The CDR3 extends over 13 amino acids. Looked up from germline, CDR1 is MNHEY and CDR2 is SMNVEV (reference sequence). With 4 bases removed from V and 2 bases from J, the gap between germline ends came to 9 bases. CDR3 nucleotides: TGTGCCAGCAGTTCGACAGCGACCTACGAGCAGTACTTC. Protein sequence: CASSSTATYEQYF.

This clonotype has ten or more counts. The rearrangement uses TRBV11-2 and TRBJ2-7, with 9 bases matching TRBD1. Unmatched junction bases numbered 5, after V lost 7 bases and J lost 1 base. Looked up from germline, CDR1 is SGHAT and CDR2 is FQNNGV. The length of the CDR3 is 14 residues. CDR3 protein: CASKRGQGSYEQYF. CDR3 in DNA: TGTGCCAGCAAGCGGGGACAGGGATCCTACGAGCAGTACTTC.

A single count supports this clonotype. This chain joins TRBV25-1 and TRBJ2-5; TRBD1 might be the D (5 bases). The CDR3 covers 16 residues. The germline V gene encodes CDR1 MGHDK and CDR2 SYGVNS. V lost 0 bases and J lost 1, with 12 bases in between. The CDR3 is CASSEYKGVPQETQYF. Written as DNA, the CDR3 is TGTGCCAGCAGTGAATATAAAGGGGTACCCCAAGAGACCCAGTACTTC.

CDR3 in amino acids: CASAKDRGGTEAFF. The CDR3 nucleotides are TGTGCCAGCGCGAAAGACAGGGGCGGGACTGAAGCTTTCTTT. The chain recombines TRBV6-1 with TRBJ1-1; TRBD1 matches at 8 bases. The CDR3 has 14 residues. The ends lost 8 bases at V and 5 bases at J; junction bases unmatched: 10. Germline V gives CDR1 MNHNS, CDR2 SASEGT.

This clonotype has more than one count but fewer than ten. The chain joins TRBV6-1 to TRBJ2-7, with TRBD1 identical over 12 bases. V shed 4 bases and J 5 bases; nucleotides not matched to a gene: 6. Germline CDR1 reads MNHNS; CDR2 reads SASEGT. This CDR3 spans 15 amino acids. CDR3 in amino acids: CASSAKGQGANEQYF. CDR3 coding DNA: TGTGCCAGCAGTGCCAAGGGACAGGGGGCGAACGAGCAGTACTTC.

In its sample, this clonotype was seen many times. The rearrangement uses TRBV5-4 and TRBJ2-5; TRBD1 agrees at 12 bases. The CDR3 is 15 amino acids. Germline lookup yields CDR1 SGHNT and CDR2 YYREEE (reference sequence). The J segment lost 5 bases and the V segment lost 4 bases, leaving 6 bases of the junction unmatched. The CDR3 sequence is CASSPAGQGAETQYF. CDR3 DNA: TGTGCCAGCAGCCCTGCGGGACAGGGGGCCGAGACCCAGTACTTC.

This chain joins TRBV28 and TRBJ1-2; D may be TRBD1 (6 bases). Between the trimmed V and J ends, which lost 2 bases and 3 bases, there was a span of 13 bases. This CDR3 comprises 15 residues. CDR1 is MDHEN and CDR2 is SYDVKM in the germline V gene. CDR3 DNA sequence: TGTGCCAGCAGTTTAGGGAGCGGGGGCGACTATGGCTACACCTTC. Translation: CASSLGSGGDYGYTF.

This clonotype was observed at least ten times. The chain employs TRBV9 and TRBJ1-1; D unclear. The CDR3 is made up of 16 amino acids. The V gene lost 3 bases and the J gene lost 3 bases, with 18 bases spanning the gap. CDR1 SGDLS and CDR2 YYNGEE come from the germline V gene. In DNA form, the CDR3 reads TGTGCCAGCAGCGCCCAGACTAACCTAAGGCACACTGAAGCTTTCTTT. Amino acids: CASSAQTNLRHTEAFF.